The next 24 T cell receptor beta chains were all read from a single sample in a study of post-analysis software for immune sequencing data. Regarding the study as a whole: A handful of TRBV segments appeared more often in patients than in controls, and TRBV5-6, TRBV5-1 and TRBV20-1 were among these.

Unique molecular identifiers were built into the TCR beta cDNA libraries. From the PCR reads, TCRdb called clonotypes with MiXCR, one entry per CDR3 protein. Among 450,000 to 700,000 distinct CDR3 sequences, 44% were seen once, and the ten largest hold approximately 1.7%. Their antigen targets remain unknown. Sequences were obtained from blood. The receptors derive from a girl aged 10 to 17 with multiple sclerosis.

A few counts support this clonotype. This chain joins TRBV12-3 or TRBV12-4 and TRBJ1-2, with 7 bases identical to TRBD1. The V gene end was trimmed by 7 bases and the J gene end by 2 bases; junction bases not matched to a gene: 1. The CDR3 has 12 amino acids. Written as DNA, the CDR3 is TGTGCCAGCACGGACAGGAACTATGGCTACACCTTC. This codes for CASTDRNYGYTF.

This clonotype occurred a few times. The CDR3 nucleotides read TGTGCCACCGGAACAGGGGGCTTGCAAGAGACCCAGTACTTC. Protein sequence: CATGTGGLQETQYF. V usage is TRBV10-3 and J usage is TRBJ2-5, with 9 bases lining up with TRBD1. Germline V gene lookup returns CDR1 ENHRY and CDR2 SYGVKD. With V trimmed by 10 bases and J by 2 bases, 8 bases remained unmatched. The CDR3 sequence is 14 residues long.

The chain uses TRBV12-3 or TRBV12-4 and TRBJ2-1, with 11 bases that match TRBD2. The CDR3 loop spans 15 amino acids. J gave up 2 bases and V 5 bases, and 2 bases lay outside the gene matches. CDR3 protein: CASSATSGAYNEQFF. The CDR3 bases are TGTGCCAGCAGTGCGACTAGCGGGGCCTACAATGAGCAGTTCTTC.

This clonotype was observed a single time. Germline is not matched at one junction end, which may reflect a read error. This chain links TRBV20-1 with TRBJ2-1; TRBD2 matches at 9 bases. CDR1 is DFQATT, CDR2 SNEGSKA, per germline (reference sequence). This CDR3 comprises 14 residues. CDR3 protein: CNARDWREGNEQFF. The CDR3 nucleotides read TGCAATGCTAGAGATTGGCGGGAGGGTAATGAGCAGTTCTTC.

This clonotype was seen a few times. The chain is built from TRBV12-3 or TRBV12-4 and TRBJ1-2, with unresolved D. V was clipped by 1 base and J by 6 bases, with 6 bases between them. This CDR3 is built from 12 residues. For the CDR3, the DNA is TGTGCCAGCAGTTTAGGGGAAAATGGCTACACCTTC. Translating it yields CASSLGENGYTF.

J is TRBJ1-5 and V is TRBV20-1; no firm D call. The V gene lost 3 bases and the J gene lost 5 bases, with 11 bases spanning the gap. This CDR3 comprises 13 residues. Germline CDR1 reads DFQATT; CDR2 reads SNEGSKA (reference sequence). CDR3 protein: CSARRRPDQPQHF. The DNA for the CDR3 is TGCAGTGCTAGGCGCCGTCCGGATCAGCCCCAGCATTTT.

The V call is TRBV19, the J call TRBJ1-5; TRBD1 is a possible D gene (6 bases). CDR1 and CDR2 from the germline V gene are LNHDA and SQIVND (reference sequence). The CDR3 has 15 amino acids. The ends were cut back, 4 bases at V and 4 bases at J, with 14 bases in the middle. The CDR3 DNA reads TGTGCCAGTAGTAGAACCTCGGGACAAAATCAGCCCCAGCATTTT. It translates to CASSRTSGQNQPQHF.

This clonotype was observed once. V usage is TRBV6-1 and J usage is TRBJ1-5, with unresolved D. There are 16 residues in the CDR3. Germline assignment: CDR1 MNHNS and CDR2 SASEGT. V was pared by 6 bases and J by 2 bases, with 17 bases between. The CDR3 here is CASRRTASSGNQPQHF. For the CDR3, the DNA is TGTGCCAGCAGACGGACCGCTTCAAGCGGCAATCAGCCCCAGCATTTT.

The rearrangement joins TRBV6-1 to TRBJ2-5; D uncertain. CDR3 length equals 14 residues. CDR1 is MNHNS and CDR2 is SASEGT in the germline V gene. Trimming removed 3 bases from V and 2 bases from J, with 10 bases in between. CDR3 nucleotide sequence: TGTGCCAGCAGTGATGTAAGGCTACAAGAGACCCAGTACTTC. Protein product: CASSDVRLQETQYF.

The V gene is TRBV13, the J gene TRBJ2-3, with D hard to call. This CDR3 region has 14 residues. Germline V gives CDR1 PRHDT, CDR2 FYEKMQ (reference sequence). Trimming took off 5 bases at V and 4 bases at J, with 13 bases between the two ends. CDR3 nucleotide sequence: TGTGCCAGCAGCCCAGACACGAGAGCAGATACGCAGTATTTT. This gives the protein CASSPDTRADTQYF.

This clonotype was detected only a few times. The rearrangement uses TRBV5-1 and TRBJ2-3, with D tentatively TRBD2 (5 bases). The CDR3 has 15 amino acids. Germline CDR1 and CDR2: SGHRS and YFSETQ. Trimming pared 0 bases from V and 2 bases from J, leaving 10 bases between. DNA of the CDR3: TGCGCCAGCAGCTTGGCCAAGCGGTCCACAGATACGCAGTATTTT. This encodes CASSLAKRSTDTQYF. The whole variable domain, filled in from reference TRBV5-1 and TRBJ2-3, reads KAGVTQTPRYLIKTRGQQVTLSCSPISGHRSVSWYQQTPGQGLQFLFEYFSETQRNKGNFPGRFSGRQFSNSRSEMNVSTLELGDSALYLCASSLAKRSTDTQYFGPGTRLTVL.

Only a few counts were recorded for this clonotype. The rearrangement links TRBV7-2 to TRBJ2-5; tentatively, D is TRBD2 (5 bases). CDR3 size: 12 residues. Per the germline V gene, CDR1 is SGHTA and CDR2 is FQGNSA. Trimming shortened V by 5 bases and J by 5 bases, and 9 bases separated the two germline ends. The CDR3 nucleotides read TGTGCCAGCAGCCGGGGTTGGGAGACCCAGTACTTC. This encodes CASSRGWETQYF.

The V gene is TRBV30, the J gene TRBJ1-2, with 9 bases identical to TRBD1. This CDR3 spans 13 amino acids. CDR1 GTSNPN and CDR2 SVGIG come from the germline V gene (reference sequence). V trimming: 2 bases; J trimming: 5 bases; junction bases outside the gene matches: 3. This chain's CDR3 is CAWSRGQGYGYTF. The CDR3, as DNA: TGTGCCTGGAGTAGGGGACAGGGATATGGCTACACCTTC.

With regard to this clonotype: Just one base apart from a much larger clone, this may be a read error. The chain is built from TRBV13 and TRBJ2-1, with 11 nucleotides matching TRBD1. CDR1 and CDR2 (germline): PRHDT, FYEKMQ (reference sequence). The CDR3 covers 15 residues. The CDR3 DNA sequence: TGTGCCAACAGCTTAGGGACAGGGGGTTACAATGAGCAGTTCTTC. Residues: CANSLGTGGYNEQFF.

This clonotype was recorded once. Sequence at one end of the junction differs from germline and may be a read error. The chain couples TRBV12-3 or TRBV12-4 to TRBJ2-1; the match to TRBD2 covers 9 bases. The CDR3 covers 15 residues. The CDR3 nucleotides read TGTACCAGCAGTCTAACCGGACTAGCGCGCAATGAGCAGTTCTTC. Protein product: CTSSLTGLARNEQFF.

V is TRBV12-3 or TRBV12-4 and J is TRBJ1-2, with D possibly TRBD1 on 5 matching bases. The CDR3 is 13 amino acids. V was trimmed by 0 bases and J by 6 bases, leaving 8 bases between them. This CDR3 is CASSLATENGYTF. CDR3 DNA sequence: TGTGCCAGCAGTTTAGCGACAGAGAATGGCTACACCTTC.

The V call is TRBV7-2, the J call TRBJ1-6; D is unclear. Trimming stripped 5 bases from V and 12 bases from J, with 11 bases between. Germline V CDR1 and CDR2: SGHTA, FQGNSA. This CDR3 contains 12 residues. The CDR3 loop reads CASSPSLRPLHF. The CDR3 bases are TGTGCCAGCAGCCCAAGCTTGAGACCCCTCCACTTT.

With respect to this clonotype: At one end, the junction sequence differs from germline, possibly due to a read error. The chain combines TRBV4-1 with TRBJ2-5; 13 positions match TRBD2. Germline CDR1 reads MGHRA; CDR2 reads YSYEKL. CDR3 length: 18 residues. CDR3: CASSQDLSLAGGQESQYF. Here the CDR3 DNA reads TGCGCCAGCAGCCAAGATCTTTCACTAGCGGGGGGGCAAGAGTCCCAGTACTTC.

Note on this clonotype: This may be a read error: a much more frequent sequence differs by one nucleotide. This chain connects TRBV24-1 to TRBJ2-5, with D uncertain. CDR3 size: 15 residues. Germline loops: CDR1 KGHDR, CDR2 SFDVKD. V dropped 9 bases and J dropped 1 base, with 17 bases sitting between them. The CDR3 nucleotides are TGTGCCACCGGTGTCTTGAGAGCAGGCCAAGAGACCCAGTACTTC. This codes for CATGVLRAGQETQYF.

This clonotype was counted only a few times. The V gene is TRBV3-1, the J gene TRBJ1-1; a possible D gene is TRBD1 (5 bases). CDR1 and CDR2 (germline): LGHDT, YNNKEL (reference sequence). V shed 4 bases and J shed 1 base, with 13 bases lying between them. The CDR3 is 15 amino acids. In nucleotides, the CDR3 is TGTGCCAGCAGCCCCTTCCCGGGGGGGAACACTGAAGCTTTCTTT. This encodes CASSPFPGGNTEAFF.

A remark on this clonotype: One base away lies a much larger clone, so this may be a sequencing read error. The chain links TRBV6-5 to TRBJ2-1, with 7 bases fitting TRBD2. Germline V lookup: CDR1 MNHEY, CDR2 SVGAGI. The CDR3 is made up of 13 amino acids. DNA of the CDR3: TGTGCCAGCAGTTGGGGGGGGAACAATGAGCGGTTCTTC. It yields the protein CASSWGGNNERFF.

The chain carries TRBV29-1 and TRBJ2-1; TRBD2 is a possible D gene (6 bases). V shed 4 bases and J shed 5 bases, with 9 bases lying between them. CDR3 length: 12 amino acids. In germline, CDR1 is SQVTM, CDR2 ANQGSEA. CDR3 amino acids: CSVVPGDNEQFF. The CDR3 coding sequence is TGCAGCGTTGTACCGGGAGACAATGAGCAGTTCTTC.

V gene TRBV20-1 combines with J gene TRBJ1-5, with D possibly matching TRBD1 (5 bases). CDR3 length: 15 residues. V dropped 6 bases and J dropped 2 bases, with 17 bases sitting between them. CDR1 DFQATT and CDR2 SNEGSKA come from the germline V gene (reference sequence). The CDR3 sequence is CSAKKGVFGNQPQHF. The DNA for the CDR3 is TGCAGTGCGAAAAAAGGGGTTTTCGGCAATCAGCCCCAGCATTTT.

This clonotype has a handful of counts. The rearrangement joins TRBV5-1 to TRBJ2-6, with 8 bases aligning to TRBD1. The CDR3 is made up of 16 amino acids. V lost 4 bases and J lost 3; bases outside the gene matches: 6. The germline V gene has CDR1 SGHRS and CDR2 YFSETQ. The CDR3 here is CASSPEGTGGANVLTF. The CDR3 region has the DNA TGCGCCAGCAGCCCGGAGGGGACAGGTGGGGCCAACGTCCTGACTTTC.